This TCR beta chain derives from a study of T cell changes during pregnancy in multiple sclerosis. TCRdb's table, derived via immunoSEQ multiplex PCR, lists solely in-frame clones and lacks some. The table lists about 27,000 clones, 89% of them singletons. Germline V lookup: CDR1 ENHRY, CDR2 SYGVKD. This CDR3 region has 14 residues. J lost 2 bases, V lost 2 bases, and 2 bases had no gene match. The source of this sequence is a female donor with multiple sclerosis, enrolled in a pregnancy study. The V gene is TRBV10-3, the J gene TRBJ2-5, with 7 positions matching TRBD2. The material was CD8+ T cells from peripheral blood mononuclear cells, obtained in the second trimester of pregnancy. The CDR3 DNA reads as TGTGCCATCAGTGAGCCCGGGGGGCAAGAGACCCAGTACTTC. This encodes CAISEPGGQETQYF.